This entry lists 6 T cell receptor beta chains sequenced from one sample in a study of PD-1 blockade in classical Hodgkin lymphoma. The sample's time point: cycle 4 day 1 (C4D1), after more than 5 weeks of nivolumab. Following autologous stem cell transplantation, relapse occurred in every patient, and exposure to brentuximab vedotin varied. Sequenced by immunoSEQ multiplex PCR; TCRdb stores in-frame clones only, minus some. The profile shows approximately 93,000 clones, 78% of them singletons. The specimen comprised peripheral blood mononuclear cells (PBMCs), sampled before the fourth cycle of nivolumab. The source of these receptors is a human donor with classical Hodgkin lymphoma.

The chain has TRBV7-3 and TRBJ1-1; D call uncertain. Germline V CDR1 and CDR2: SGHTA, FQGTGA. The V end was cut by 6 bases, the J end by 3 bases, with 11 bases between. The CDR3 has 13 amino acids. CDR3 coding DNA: TGTGCCAGCAGAGAAACGGTCTACACTGAAGCTTTCTTT. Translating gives CASRETVYTEAFF.

In DNA form, the CDR3 reads TGTGCCAGCAGTCGCCCCGGGGAGCAGTACTTC. Protein: CASSRPGEQYF. The rearrangement links TRBV6-5 to TRBJ2-7; no clear D. Trimming took off 5 bases at V and 7 bases at J, with 9 bases between the two ends. The CDR3 covers 11 residues. Germline-derived CDR1 and CDR2 are MNHEY and SVGAGI.

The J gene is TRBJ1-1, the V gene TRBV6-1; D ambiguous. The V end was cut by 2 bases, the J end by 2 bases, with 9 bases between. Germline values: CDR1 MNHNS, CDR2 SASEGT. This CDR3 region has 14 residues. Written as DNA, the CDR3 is TGTGCCAGCAGTGAACTTCGGTTCAACACTGAAGCTTTCTTT. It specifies CASSELRFNTEAFF.

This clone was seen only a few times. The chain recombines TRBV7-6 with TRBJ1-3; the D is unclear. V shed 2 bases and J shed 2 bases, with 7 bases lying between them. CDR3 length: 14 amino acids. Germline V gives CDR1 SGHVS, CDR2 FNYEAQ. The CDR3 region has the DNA TGTGCCAGCAGCTTAAGTTCGGCTGGAAACACCATATATTTT. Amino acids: CASSLSSAGNTIYF.

CDR3 sequence reads: CASSLQGNEQYF. DNA of the CDR3: TGTGCCAGCTCACTACAGGGTAACGAGCAGTACTTC. The gene calls are TRBV18 and TRBJ2-7; weak D call: TRBD1 (6 bases). This CDR3 has 12 amino acids. CDR1 and CDR2 from the germline V gene are KGHSH and LQKENI. Trimming took 4 bases from V and 5 from J, leaving 9 bases between them.

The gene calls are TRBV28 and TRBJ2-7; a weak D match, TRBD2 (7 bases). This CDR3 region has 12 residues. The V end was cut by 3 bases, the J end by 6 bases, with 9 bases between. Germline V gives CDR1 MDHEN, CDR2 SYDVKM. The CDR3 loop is CASSLRGLEQYF. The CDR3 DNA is TGTGCCAGCAGTTTGCGGGGGCTCGAGCAGTACTTC.